The 30 T cell receptor beta chains below come from one sample, sequenced in a study of identical twins. From the 5' RACE reads, TCRdb called clonotypes with MiXCR, one entry per CDR3 protein. This sample has 350,000 or so distinct CDR3 sequences, with 10% to 15% found just once. Separately, the same data were catalogued under a study of yellow fever vaccine responses in identical twins.

The source material was CD8+ T cells sorted from blood. The receptor set was obtained from a woman under 30 in good health.

This clonotype was counted at least ten times. The chain combines TRBV24-1 with TRBJ2-1; D possibly corresponds to TRBD2 (5 bases). Trimming pared 6 bases from V and 0 bases from J, leaving 8 bases between. The CDR3 totals 14 residues. The germline CDR1 and CDR2 sequences are KGHDR and SFDVKD. The DNA for the CDR3 is TGTGCCACCAGTACTAGAAGCTCCTACAATGAGCAGTTCTTC. It yields the protein CATSTRSSYNEQFF.

This clonotype was counted many times. The CDR3 DNA sequence: TGTGCCAGCAGTCCCGACTTTGAGGGACCCCTAGGCGAGCAGTACTTC. Its protein is CASSPDFEGPLGEQYF. This chain uses TRBV12-3 or TRBV12-4 with TRBJ2-7; tentatively, D is TRBD1 or TRBD2 (5 bases each). The CDR3 loop spans 16 amino acids. Trimming took off 5 bases at V and 6 bases at J, with 23 bases between the two ends.

This rearrangement joins TRBV4-1 to TRBJ2-7, with D uncertain. The germline V and J ends were trimmed by 3 bases and 2 bases, with 8 bases remaining between them. Germline CDR1 MGHRA, CDR2 YSYEKL. The CDR3 extends over 13 amino acids. CDR3 region: CASSHDQAYEQYF. The CDR3 coding sequence is TGCGCCAGCAGCCACGACCAAGCCTACGAGCAGTACTTC.

The gene calls are TRBV28 and TRBJ1-4; D uncertain. This CDR3 has 16 residues. Germline CDR1 and CDR2: MDHEN and SYDVKM. V was clipped by 2 bases and J by 4 bases, with 14 bases between them. DNA for the CDR3: TGTGCCAGCAGTTTAGGGCGAGGGAGCCTTAATGAAAAACTGTTTTTT. It translates to CASSLGRGSLNEKLFF.

This clonotype turned up a few times. The J gene is TRBJ2-2, the V gene TRBV4-1; 7 bases agree with TRBD1. J was trimmed by 5 bases and V by 4 bases; bases with no gene match: 1. This CDR3 has 13 residues. The germline V gene has CDR1 MGHRA and CDR2 YSYEKL. CDR3: CASSRRGTGELFF. CDR3 in DNA: TGCGCCAGCAGCCGCAGGGGGACCGGGGAGCTGTTTTTT.

The table lists this clonotype with a few counts. The chain joins TRBV5-5 to TRBJ2-2; 8 bases match TRBD1. V shed 4 bases, J shed 4 bases, and the junction held 9 bases outside the gene matches. CDR3 length: 16 residues. In germline, CDR1 is SGHKS, CDR2 YYEKEE (reference sequence). This CDR3 is CASSTPTGVGTGELFF. The CDR3 bases are TGTGCCAGCAGCACCCCGACAGGGGTGGGCACCGGGGAGCTGTTTTTT.

V and J are TRBV4-2 and TRBJ2-2, with 10 bases fitting TRBD2. The CDR3 is 16 amino acids. Looked up from germline, CDR1 is LGHNA and CDR2 is YNFKEQ. Losses at the gene ends were 0 bases for V and 4 bases for J; bases not matched to a gene: 2. CDR3 DNA: TGTGCCAGCAGCCAAGACAGCGGGAGGGCCACCGGGGAGCTGTTTTTT. It encodes CASSQDSGRATGELFF.

The V call is TRBV27, the J call TRBJ1-6; the D is unclear. V was trimmed by 8 bases and J by 0 bases, leaving 11 bases between them. Germline loops: CDR1 MNHEY, CDR2 SMNVEV (reference sequence). This CDR3 region has 15 residues. CDR3 DNA sequence: TGTGCCAGCGGCACCTTGAGCTCCTATAATTCACCCCTCCACTTT. Amino acids: CASGTLSSYNSPLHF.

The chain carries TRBV7-3 and TRBJ2-1, with TRBD2 matching 7 bases. CDR1 and CDR2 from the germline V gene are SGHTA and FQGTGA. V was pared by 4 bases and J by 10 bases, with 13 bases of the junction left unmatched. This CDR3 contains 15 residues. DNA for the CDR3: TGTGCCAGCAGCTCGAGCGGGACTCATTTCAACGAGCAGTTCTTC. This translates into CASSSSGTHFNEQFF.

In its sample, this clonotype was seen many times. This sequence joins TRBV4-1 and TRBJ2-2, with D unresolved. Trimming left V 4 bases short and J 6 bases short, with 6 bases between. This CDR3 is built from 12 residues. The V gene's germline CDR1 is MGHRA and CDR2 YSYEKL. CDR3 DNA sequence: TGCGCCAGCAGCCGGGGTTCCGGGGAGCTGTTTTTT. Amino acid sequence: CASSRGSGELFF.

This clonotype was observed many times. The chain employs TRBV27 and TRBJ2-1, with 8 bases matching TRBD1. This CDR3 spans 15 amino acids. Per germline, CDR1 MNHEY and CDR2 SMNVEV (reference sequence). J was trimmed by 5 bases and V by 2 bases; bases with no gene match: 5. For the CDR3, the DNA is TGTGCCAGCAGTTTACCGGGACAGGCCAACAATGAGCAGTTCTTC. Protein: CASSLPGQANNEQFF.

The rearrangement links TRBV20-1 to TRBJ2-7; 7 positions agree with TRBD2. Germline assignment: CDR1 DFQATT and CDR2 SNEGSKA (reference sequence). The J segment lost 2 bases and the V segment lost 2 bases, leaving 12 bases of the junction unmatched. CDR3 length: 16 residues. CDR3 sequence (DNA): TGCAGTGCTAGACCTTTTCCGGGAGGCCTCCCCTACGAGCAGTACTTC. Translated, it gives CSARPFPGGLPYEQYF.

This clonotype was recorded a few times. This chain joins TRBV7-9 and TRBJ2-5, with D maybe TRBD2 (6 bases). Germline loops: CDR1 SEHNR, CDR2 FQNEAQ (reference sequence). V lost 5 bases to trimming and J lost 0 bases, with 16 bases between them. This CDR3 has 16 residues. The CDR3 bases are TGTGCCAGCAGCACCCCGGGACTTCAAGACCAAGAGACCCAGTACTTC. Translating it yields CASSTPGLQDQETQYF.

This clonotype was found many times. The genes are TRBV5-1 and TRBJ1-3; D is possibly TRBD1 (6 bases). CDR3 length: 17 residues. CDR1 is SGHRS, CDR2 YFSETQ, per germline. The V gene lost 0 bases and the J gene lost 0 bases, with 13 bases spanning the gap. The CDR3 sequence is CASSLAPGHRSGNTIYF. CDR3 sequence (DNA): TGCGCCAGCAGCTTGGCCCCGGGACACCGCTCTGGAAACACCATATATTTT.

The rearrangement joins TRBV12-3 or TRBV12-4 to TRBJ2-1; 7 bases match TRBD2. The J segment lost 4 bases and the V segment lost 4 bases, leaving 4 bases of the junction unmatched. This CDR3 spans 14 amino acids. The CDR3 DNA reads as TGTGCCAGCAGTTACGGCGGGAGTTACAATGAGCAGTTCTTC. It encodes CASSYGGSYNEQFF.

This clonotype was recorded a few times. The chain recombines TRBV7-2 with TRBJ1-2; 9 bases fit TRBD1. Trimming at V came to 4 bases and at J to 7 bases, leaving 16 bases not matched to a gene. Germline V gene data show CDR1 as SGHTA and CDR2 as FQGNSA. CDR3 length: 17 amino acids. DNA for the CDR3: TGTGCCAGCAGCTCAACTACCCCGGGACAGGGAAGGACTGGCTACACCTTC. As protein: CASSSTTPGQGRTGYTF.

V usage is TRBV5-1 and J usage is TRBJ2-5; D is possibly TRBD2 (6 bases). Looked up from germline, CDR1 is SGHRS and CDR2 is YFSETQ. This CDR3 spans 15 amino acids. V was trimmed by 3 bases and J by 4 bases, leaving 16 bases between them. Here the CDR3 DNA reads TGCGCCAGCAGCTGGAGTGCGTCTAGCGCAGAGACCCAGTACTTC. This codes for CASSWSASSAETQYF.

V gene TRBV3-1 combines with J gene TRBJ2-5; possibly TRBD1 or TRBD2 for D (5 bases each). Germline loops: CDR1 LGHDT, CDR2 YNNKEL (reference sequence). With 5 bases removed from V and 4 bases from J, the gap between germline ends came to 14 bases. The CDR3 extends over 14 amino acids. The CDR3 DNA reads TGTGCCAGCAGCGAGGTGGGGGTTTTAGAGACCCAGTACTTC. Protein: CASSEVGVLETQYF.

This clonotype appeared a few times. The V gene is TRBV2, the J gene TRBJ2-1, with 14 bases matching TRBD2. The CDR3 runs 16 residues. The J segment lost 5 bases and the V segment lost 3 bases, leaving 3 bases of the junction unmatched. CDR1 is SNHLY, CDR2 FYNNEI, per germline. The CDR3 coding sequence is TGTGCCAGCAGTGAGGGACTAGCGGGAGCGGACAATGAGCAGTTCTTC. Translation: CASSEGLAGADNEQFF.

This rearrangement joins TRBV20-1 to TRBJ2-3; 8 nucleotides line up with TRBD2. The CDR3 has 15 residues. Per the germline V gene, CDR1 is DFQATT and CDR2 is SNEGSKA (reference sequence). With V trimmed by 0 bases and J by 3 bases, 5 bases remained unmatched. The CDR3 bases are TGCAGTGCTAGAGACCGGGGGGGCGGGACAGATACGCAGTATTTT. This sequence encodes CSARDRGGGTDTQYF.

Only a few counts were recorded for this clonotype. This sequence joins TRBV20-1 and TRBJ2-1; the match to TRBD2 covers 9 bases. The CDR3 totals 17 residues. The trim removed 5 bases at V and 6 bases at J, leaving 17 bases unmatched. Per germline, CDR1 DFQATT and CDR2 SNEGSKA (reference sequence). The CDR3 bases are TGCAGTGCTCCTTATCGCCCAGCGGGAGGCCTCGCCAATGAGCAGTTCTTC. Amino acid sequence: CSAPYRPAGGLANEQFF.

The chain has TRBV12-3 or TRBV12-4 and TRBJ1-4; unclear D gene. The CDR3 runs to 13 residues. V was trimmed by 5 bases and J by 5 bases, leaving 9 bases between them. The CDR3 protein is CASSRNFNEKLFF. CDR3 nucleotides: TGTGCCAGCAGTCGGAATTTCAATGAAAAACTGTTTTTT.

This clonotype was detected many times. V gene TRBV5-1 combines with J gene TRBJ2-2; 8 bases align to TRBD2. This CDR3 is 16 amino acids long. Trimming took 4 bases from V and 2 from J; bases not matched to a gene: 7. Germline CDR1 is SGHRS and CDR2 is YFSETQ. The CDR3 spells CASSQNRGGNTGELFF. CDR3 coding DNA: TGCGCCAGCAGCCAAAACCGGGGGGGAAACACCGGGGAGCTGTTTTTT.

The chain combines TRBV28 with TRBJ1-2, with D perhaps TRBD1 (6 bases). The germline gives CDR1 MDHEN, CDR2 SYDVKM. V was pared by 2 bases and J by 3 bases, with 22 bases between. This CDR3 has 18 residues. The CDR3 reads CASSLMGGYRESDYGYTF. CDR3 coding DNA: TGTGCCAGCAGTTTAATGGGGGGGTACAGGGAATCGGACTATGGCTACACCTTC.

The gene calls are TRBV4-1 and TRBJ2-1; 8 bases map to TRBD2. Losses at the gene ends were 2 bases for V and 8 bases for J; bases not matched to a gene: 5. The CDR3 is 14 residues long. Germline-derived CDR1 and CDR2 are MGHRA and YSYEKL. This CDR3 is CASSQNRGGYEQFF. CDR3 coding DNA: TGCGCCAGCAGCCAAAACCGGGGGGGGTATGAGCAGTTCTTC.

This clonotype has ten or more counts. The chain joins TRBV7-8 to TRBJ2-3; perhaps TRBD1 as D (5 bases). The CDR3 is made up of 15 amino acids. V lost 1 base, J lost 1 base, and 9 bases lay in between. Germline V gene sequence: CDR1 SGHVS, CDR2 FQNEAQ. The chain's CDR3 is CASSLEGFGTDTQYF. CDR3 in DNA: TGTGCCAGCAGCTTAGAGGGGTTTGGCACAGATACGCAGTATTTT.

This clonotype was seen many times. The rearrangement uses TRBV12-3 or TRBV12-4 and TRBJ1-2; 7 bases fit TRBD1. V was clipped by 5 bases and J by 5 bases; unmatched bases: 8. The CDR3 extends over 14 amino acids. CDR3 loop: CASSPDRNLYGYTF. In DNA, the CDR3 is TGTGCCAGCAGTCCGGACAGGAACTTATATGGCTACACCTTC.

This clonotype turned up a few times. This chain joins TRBV7-9 and TRBJ2-3; TRBD1 or TRBD2 may be the D gene (6 bases each). The CDR3 is made up of 17 amino acids. V was cut by 1 base and J by 0 bases, with 14 bases left in between. Germline V gene sequence: CDR1 SEHNR, CDR2 FQNEAQ (reference sequence). The CDR3 is CASSLGDGGRSTDTQYF. CDR3 coding DNA: TGTGCCAGCAGCTTAGGAGACGGGGGCCGGAGCACAGATACGCAGTATTTT. Looking up the rest from reference TRBV7-9 and TRBJ2-3 gives the full variable domain: DTGVSQNPRHKITKRGQNVTFRCDPISEHNRLYWYRQTLGQGPEFLTYFQNEAQLEKSRLLSDRFSAERPKGSFSTLEIQRTEQGDSAMYLCASSLGDGGRSTDTQYFGPGTRLTVL.

This clonotype was seen a few times. The V and J genes are TRBV10-3 and TRBJ2-7; the match to TRBD2 covers 13 bases. This CDR3 region has 15 residues. Trimming took 2 bases from V and 4 from J; bases not matched to a gene: 2. Germline values: CDR1 ENHRY, CDR2 SYGVKD. The DNA for the CDR3 is TGTGCCATCAGTGAGGGACTAGCGGGAGTTTACGAGCAGTACTTC. As protein: CAISEGLAGVYEQYF.

In its sample, this clonotype was seen many times. This chain connects TRBV4-1 to TRBJ1-4, with D possibly TRBD1 on 5 matching bases. CDR1 is MGHRA and CDR2 is YSYEKL in the germline V gene. The CDR3 extends over 14 amino acids. Between the trimmed V and J ends, which lost 4 bases and 7 bases, there was a span of 13 bases. The CDR3 region is CASSLGGGREKLFF. The DNA of the CDR3 is TGCGCCAGCAGCCTGGGGGGAGGACGTGAAAAACTGTTTTTT.